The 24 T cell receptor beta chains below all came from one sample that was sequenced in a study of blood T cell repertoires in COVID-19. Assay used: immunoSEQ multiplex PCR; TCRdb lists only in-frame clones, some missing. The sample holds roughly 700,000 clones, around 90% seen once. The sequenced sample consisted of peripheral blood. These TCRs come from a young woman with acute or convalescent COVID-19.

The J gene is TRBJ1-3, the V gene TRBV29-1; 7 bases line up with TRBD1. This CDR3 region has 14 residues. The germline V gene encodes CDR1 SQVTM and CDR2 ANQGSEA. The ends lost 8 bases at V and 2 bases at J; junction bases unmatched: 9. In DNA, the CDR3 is TGCAGCCCCCGAACGACAGGGCCTGGAAACACCATATATTTT. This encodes CSPRTTGPGNTIYF.

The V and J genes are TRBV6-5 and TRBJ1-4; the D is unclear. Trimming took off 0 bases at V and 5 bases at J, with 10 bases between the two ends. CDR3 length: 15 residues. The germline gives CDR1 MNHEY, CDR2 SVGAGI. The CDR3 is CASSYSRSANEKLFF. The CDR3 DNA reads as TGTGCCAGCAGTTACTCGAGGTCAGCAAATGAAAAACTGTTTTTT.

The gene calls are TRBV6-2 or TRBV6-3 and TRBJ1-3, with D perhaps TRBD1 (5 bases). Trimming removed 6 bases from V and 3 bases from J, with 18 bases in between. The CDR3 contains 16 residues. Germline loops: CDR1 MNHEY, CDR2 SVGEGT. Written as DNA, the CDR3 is TGTGCCAGCAGCCGGCGGGGGATTAGTGGTGGAAACACCATATATTTT. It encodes CASSRRGISGGNTIYF.

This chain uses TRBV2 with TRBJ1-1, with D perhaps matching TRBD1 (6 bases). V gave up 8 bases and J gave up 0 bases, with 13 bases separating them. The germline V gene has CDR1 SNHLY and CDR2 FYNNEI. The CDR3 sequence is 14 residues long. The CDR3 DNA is TGTGCCAGCCACCGGGGGGCCATGAACACTGAAGCTTTCTTT. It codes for CASHRGAMNTEAFF.

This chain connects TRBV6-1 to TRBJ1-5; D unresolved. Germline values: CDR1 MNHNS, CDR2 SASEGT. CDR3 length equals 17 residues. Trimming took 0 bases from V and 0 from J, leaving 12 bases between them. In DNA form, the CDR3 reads TGTGCCAGCAGTGAAGCCTTGTTGAGCTTTAGCAATCAGCCCCAGCATTTT. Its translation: CASSEALLSFSNQPQHF.

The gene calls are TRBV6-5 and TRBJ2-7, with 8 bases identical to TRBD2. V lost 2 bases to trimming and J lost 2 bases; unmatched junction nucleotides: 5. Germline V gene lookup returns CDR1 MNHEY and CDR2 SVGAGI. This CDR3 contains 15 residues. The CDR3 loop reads CASSYDTGGAYEQYF. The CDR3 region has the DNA TGTGCCAGCAGTTACGATACGGGGGGGGCCTACGAGCAGTACTTC.

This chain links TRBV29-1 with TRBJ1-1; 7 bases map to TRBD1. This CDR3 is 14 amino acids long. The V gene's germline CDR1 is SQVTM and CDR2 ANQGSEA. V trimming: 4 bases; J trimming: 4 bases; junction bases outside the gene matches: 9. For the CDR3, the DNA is TGCAGCGTTGGAGACAGGGAAGACGGCACTGAAGCTTTCTTT. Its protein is CSVGDREDGTEAFF.

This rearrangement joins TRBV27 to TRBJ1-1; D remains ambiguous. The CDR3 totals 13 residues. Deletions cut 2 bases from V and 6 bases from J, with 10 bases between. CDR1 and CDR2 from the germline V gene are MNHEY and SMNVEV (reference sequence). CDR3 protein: CASSLAGRSEAFF. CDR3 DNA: TGTGCCAGCAGTTTAGCGGGGAGGTCTGAAGCTTTCTTT.

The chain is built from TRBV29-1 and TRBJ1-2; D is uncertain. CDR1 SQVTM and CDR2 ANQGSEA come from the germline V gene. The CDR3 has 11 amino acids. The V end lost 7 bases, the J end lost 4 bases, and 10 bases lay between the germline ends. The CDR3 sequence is CSGEDSYGYTF. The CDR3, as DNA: TGCAGCGGGGAGGACTCCTATGGCTACACCTTC.

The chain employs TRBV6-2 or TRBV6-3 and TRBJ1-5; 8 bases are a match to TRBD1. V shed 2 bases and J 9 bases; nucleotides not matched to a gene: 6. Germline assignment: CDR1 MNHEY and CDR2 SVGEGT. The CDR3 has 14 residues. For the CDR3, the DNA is TGTGCCAGCAGTTACGGGGACAGGTCACTGCCCCAGCATTTT. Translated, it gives CASSYGDRSLPQHF.

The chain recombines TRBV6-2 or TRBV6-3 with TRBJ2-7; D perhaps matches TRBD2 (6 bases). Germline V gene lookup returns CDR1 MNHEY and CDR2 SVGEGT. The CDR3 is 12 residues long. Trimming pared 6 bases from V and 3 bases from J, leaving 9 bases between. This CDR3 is CASSRELYEQYF. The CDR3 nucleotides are TGTGCCAGCAGCCGGGAGCTCTACGAGCAGTACTTC.

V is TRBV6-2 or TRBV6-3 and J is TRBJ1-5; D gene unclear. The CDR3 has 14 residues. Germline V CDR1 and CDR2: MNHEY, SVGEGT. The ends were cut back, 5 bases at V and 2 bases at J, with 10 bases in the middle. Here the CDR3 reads CASSAMPGNQPQHF. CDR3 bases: TGTGCCAGCAGTGCAATGCCAGGCAATCAGCCCCAGCATTTT.

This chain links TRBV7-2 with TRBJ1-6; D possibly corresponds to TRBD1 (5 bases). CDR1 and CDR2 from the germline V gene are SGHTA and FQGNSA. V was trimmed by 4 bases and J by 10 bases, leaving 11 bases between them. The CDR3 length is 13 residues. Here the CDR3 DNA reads TGTGCCAGCAGCTGGGGGGGTCGGTCACCCCTCCACTTT. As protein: CASSWGGRSPLHF.

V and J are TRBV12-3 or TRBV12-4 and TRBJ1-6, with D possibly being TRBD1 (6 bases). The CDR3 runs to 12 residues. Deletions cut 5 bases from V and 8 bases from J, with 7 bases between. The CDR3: CASSDRYSPLHF. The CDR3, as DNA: TGTGCCAGCAGTGACAGGTATTCACCCCTCCACTTT.

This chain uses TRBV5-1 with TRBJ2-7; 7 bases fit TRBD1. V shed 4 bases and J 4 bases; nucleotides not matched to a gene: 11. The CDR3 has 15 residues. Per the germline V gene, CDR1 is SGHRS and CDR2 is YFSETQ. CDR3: CASSAKGAANYEQYF. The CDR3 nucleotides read TGCGCCAGCAGCGCGAAGGGGGCTGCCAATTACGAGCAGTACTTC.

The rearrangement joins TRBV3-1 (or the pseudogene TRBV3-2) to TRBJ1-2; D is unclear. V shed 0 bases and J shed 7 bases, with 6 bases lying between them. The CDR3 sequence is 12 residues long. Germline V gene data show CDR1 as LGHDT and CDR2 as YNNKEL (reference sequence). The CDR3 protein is CASSQEVSGYTF. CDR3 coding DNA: TGTGCCAGCAGCCAAGAGGTTAGTGGCTACACCTTC.

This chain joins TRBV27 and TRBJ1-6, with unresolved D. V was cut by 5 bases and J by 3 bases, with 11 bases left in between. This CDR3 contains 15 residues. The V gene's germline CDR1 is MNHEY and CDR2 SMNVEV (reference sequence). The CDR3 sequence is CASSELRGYNSPLHF. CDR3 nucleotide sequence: TGTGCCAGCAGTGAGCTCCGGGGCTATAATTCACCCCTCCACTTT.

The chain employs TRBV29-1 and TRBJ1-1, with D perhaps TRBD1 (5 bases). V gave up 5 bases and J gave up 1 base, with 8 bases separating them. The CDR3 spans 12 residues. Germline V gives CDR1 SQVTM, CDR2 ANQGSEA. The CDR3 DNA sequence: TGCAGCGTTTCCCAGGGGAACACTGAAGCTTTCTTT. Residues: CSVSQGNTEAFF.

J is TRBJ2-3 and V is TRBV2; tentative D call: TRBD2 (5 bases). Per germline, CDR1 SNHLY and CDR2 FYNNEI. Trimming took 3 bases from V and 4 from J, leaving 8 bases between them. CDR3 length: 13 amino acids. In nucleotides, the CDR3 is TGTGCCAGCAGTGAGGAGAGGGCAGATACGCAGTATTTT. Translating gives CASSEERADTQYF.

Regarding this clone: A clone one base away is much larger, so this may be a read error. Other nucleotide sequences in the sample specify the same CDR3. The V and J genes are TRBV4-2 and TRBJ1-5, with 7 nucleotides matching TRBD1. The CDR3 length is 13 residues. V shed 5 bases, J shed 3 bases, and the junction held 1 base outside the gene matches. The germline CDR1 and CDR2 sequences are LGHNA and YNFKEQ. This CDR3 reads CASSDRVNQPQHF. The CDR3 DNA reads TGTGCCAGCAGCGACAGGGTCAATCAGCCCCAGCATTTT.

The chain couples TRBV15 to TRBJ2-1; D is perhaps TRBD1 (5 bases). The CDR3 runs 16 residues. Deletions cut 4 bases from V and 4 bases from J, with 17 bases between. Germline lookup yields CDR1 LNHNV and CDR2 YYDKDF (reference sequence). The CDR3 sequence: CATSTEGASTYNEQFF. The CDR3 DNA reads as TGTGCCACCAGCACCGAAGGGGCCTCTACTTACAATGAGCAGTTCTTC.

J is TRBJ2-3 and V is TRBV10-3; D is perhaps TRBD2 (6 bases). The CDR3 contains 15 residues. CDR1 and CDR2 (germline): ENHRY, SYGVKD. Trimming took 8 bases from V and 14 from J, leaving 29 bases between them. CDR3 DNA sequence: TGTGCCATCGGCCGGACTATATTAAGGGCCGTCGATCGGTATTTT. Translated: CAIGRTILRAVDRYF.

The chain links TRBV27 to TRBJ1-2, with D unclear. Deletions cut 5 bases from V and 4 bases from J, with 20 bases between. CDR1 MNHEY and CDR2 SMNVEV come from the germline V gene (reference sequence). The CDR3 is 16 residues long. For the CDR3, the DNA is TGTGCCAGCAGTCCCGCCGGGATAGGACCCTTCTATGGCTACACCTTC. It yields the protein CASSPAGIGPFYGYTF.

In nucleotides, the CDR3 is TGTGCCAGCAGGCCGGGACAGGGGTATGGCTACACCTTC. It codes for CASRPGQGYGYTF. The chain combines TRBV2 with TRBJ1-2, with TRBD1 matching over 10 bases. With V trimmed by 6 bases and J by 5 bases, 3 bases remained unmatched. The CDR3 totals 13 residues. Germline V gene sequence: CDR1 SNHLY, CDR2 FYNNEI.